This paragraph reports one TCR beta chain. Antigen: not known. The CDR3 contains 15 residues. Germline V lookup: CDR1 MDHEN, CDR2 SYDVKM. V was pared by 5 bases and J by 0 bases, with 11 bases between. The data derive from a study of OX40 agonist ivuxolimab in advanced cancers. Study-wide background: Ivuxolimab, which is an agonistic anti-OX40 (CD134) antibody, was administered to the patients. A history of anti-PD-1, anti-PD-L1 or anti-CTLA-4 therapy was acceptable, and 30% to 45% had some. Study-wide findings and caveats: The study observed clonal expansion of CD4+ and CD8+ blood T cells by week 6 at 0.1 to 3.0 mg/kg.

Clones were read by immunoSEQ multiplex PCR, and TCRdb kept only the in-frame ones, dropping some. The table lists 100,000 or so clones, 70% to 90% of them singletons. Blood got drawn at baseline, again on cycle 4 day 1, and then on cycle 7 day 1. The chain employs TRBV28 and TRBJ1-5, with a tentative D call TRBD1 (6 bases). Sequenced here: CD4+ or CD8+ T cells sorted from blood, sampled in a trial of the OX40 agonist ivuxolimab. The clonotype originates from an adult with an advanced solid tumor such as melanoma, head and neck, liver or kidney cancer. CDR3 DNA: TGTGCCAGCAGTCTGTTGACAGGTAGCAATCAGCCCCAGCATTTT. Amino acid sequence: CASSLLTGSNQPQHF.